Sequencing of this T cell receptor (beta chain) was carried out in a study of T cells in Graves' hyperthyroidism and ophthalmopathy. CDR1 is LGHDT, CDR2 YNNKEL, per germline (reference sequence). Trimming stripped 0 bases from V and 2 bases from J, with 7 bases between. The CDR3 covers 14 residues. Diagnosis rested on symptoms, serum thyroxine and TRAb, thyroid ultrasound, and orbital computed tomography. Researchers amplified the TCR beta CDR3 regions from RNA transcripts. HTBI primers were used for first-round RT-PCR of the TCR CDR3. From the multiplex PCR reads, TCRdb called clonotypes with MiXCR, one entry per CDR3 protein. This repertoire shows under 300,000 distinct CDR3 sequences, roughly 15% found once; its top ten account for 7.8%.

The clonotype originates from a woman in her 30s with Graves' hyperthyroidism that later progressed to Graves' ophthalmopathy. The source material was blood. The V and J genes are TRBV3-1 and TRBJ1-2; D not certain. The CDR3 region has the DNA TGTGCCAGCAGCCAAGATTCGGAAAACTATGGCTACACCTTC. This encodes CASSQDSENYGYTF.